Listed below are T cell receptor beta chains from one sample, sequenced in a study of blood T cell repertoires in COVID-19. The data were produced by immunoSEQ multiplex PCR, yet TCRdb's version contains in-frame clones alone and is incomplete. This sample has 150,000 to 200,000 clones, with roughly 87% found just once. Sequenced material: peripheral blood. These receptor sequences come from a woman aged 45-65 years with acute or convalescent COVID-19. The CDR3 runs from the conserved cysteine through the conserved F or W. The D gene is left open where the match is weak. Expanded clones are given a class, and other clones once, few, many or no size at all.

v_call: TRBV9
d_call: TRBD1
j_call: TRBJ1-1
clone_size: .
cdr3_nt: TGTGCCAGCAGCCCGAGACAGGGATCCACTGAAGCTTTCTTT
cdr3_aa: CASSPRQGSTEAFF

v_call: TRBV27
d_call: .
j_call: TRBJ2-2
clone_size: .
cdr3_nt: TGTGCCAGCAGTTTCGGAGTCAAAGGGGGTATCTCCGGGGAGCTGTTTTTT
cdr3_aa: CASSFGVKGGISGELFF

v_call: TRBV5-1
d_call: .
j_call: TRBJ1-1
clone_size: .
cdr3_nt: TGCGCCAGCAGCTTCGACAGAAAAGACACTGAAGCTTTCTTT
cdr3_aa: CASSFDRKDTEAFF

v_call: TRBV19
d_call: TRBD1
j_call: TRBJ1-1
clone_size: .
cdr3_nt: TGTGCCAGTAGCAGAGGACAGGGGGCCACTGAAGCTTTCTTT
cdr3_aa: CASSRGQGATEAFF

v_call: TRBV6-5
d_call: .
j_call: TRBJ1-2
clone_size: .
cdr3_nt: TGTGCCAGCAGTTACGGGACAAAGCTAAACTATGGCTACACCTTC
cdr3_aa: CASSYGTKLNYGYTF

v_call: TRBV15
d_call: .
j_call: TRBJ2-5
clone_size: .
cdr3_nt: TGTGCCACCAGCAGCCCCCGCAGACTAGACCAAGAGACCCAGTACTTC
cdr3_aa: CATSSPRRLDQETQYF

v_call: TRBV6-5
d_call: .
j_call: TRBJ1-3
clone_size: .
cdr3_nt: TGTGCCAGCATTTTATATGGGGCCTCTGGAAACACCATATATTTT
cdr3_aa: CASILYGASGNTIYF

v_call: TRBV30
d_call: .
j_call: TRBJ1-1
clone_size: .
cdr3_nt: TGTGCCTGGAGGGTGATTAGGGGCACTGAAGCTTTCTTT
cdr3_aa: CAWRVIRGTEAFF

v_call: TRBV30
d_call: .
j_call: TRBJ2-5
clone_size: .
cdr3_nt: TGTGCCTGGTCGCAGCGAAACCAAGAGACCCAGTACTTC
cdr3_aa: CAWSQRNQETQYF

v_call: TRBV19
d_call: .
j_call: TRBJ1-5
clone_size: .
cdr3_nt: TGTGCCAGTAGTATGGAACCGGGGAACCCCCAGCATTTT
cdr3_aa: CASSMEPGNPQHF

v_call: TRBV29-1
d_call: TRBD2
j_call: TRBJ2-7
clone_size: once
cdr3_nt: TGCAGCGCTGGGAGGGACCTCGACCACGAGCAGTACTTC
cdr3_aa: CSAGRDLDHEQYF

v_call: TRBV6-6
d_call: .
j_call: TRBJ1-4
clone_size: once
cdr3_nt: TGTGCCAGCAGTTACTCTAGACAGGAAACTAATGAAAAACTGTTTTTT
cdr3_aa: CASSYSRQETNEKLFF

v_call: TRBV7-9
d_call: .
j_call: TRBJ1-6
clone_size: .
cdr3_nt: TGTGCCAGCAGCCCTATCCGGACAGCCGTAGAGCCCCTCCACTTT
cdr3_aa: CASSPIRTAVEPLHF

v_call: TRBV7-2
d_call: TRBD2
j_call: TRBJ2-7
clone_size: .
cdr3_nt: TGTGCCAGCAGCTCGACTAGCGGCCCCTACGAGCAGTACTTC
cdr3_aa: CASSSTSGPYEQYF

v_call: TRBV19
d_call: .
j_call: TRBJ1-1
clone_size: .
cdr3_nt: TGTGCCAGTAGTCGTCGATCTCCAGGGACTGAAGCTTTCTTT
cdr3_aa: CASSRRSPGTEAFF

v_call: TRBV7-9
d_call: TRBD1
j_call: TRBJ1-1
clone_size: .
cdr3_nt: TGTGCCAGCAGCCTAGGGACAGGGAGCCAGAAAGCTTTCTTT
cdr3_aa: CASSLGTGSQKAFF

v_call: TRBV5-1
d_call: .
j_call: TRBJ2-7
clone_size: .
cdr3_nt: TGCGCCAGCAGCCCCCGCCAGGGCCCCTCCTACGAGCAGTACTTC
cdr3_aa: CASSPRQGPSYEQYF

v_call: TRBV2
d_call: .
j_call: TRBJ2-2
clone_size: .
cdr3_nt: TGTGCCAGCAGTGTAACGGTCGAAGACACCGGGGAGCTGTTTTTT
cdr3_aa: CASSVTVEDTGELFF

v_call: TRBV2
d_call: TRBD2
j_call: TRBJ2-2
clone_size: .
cdr3_nt: TGTGCCAGCAGTGAACCCGTAGCGGGGAACACCGGGGAGCTGTTTTTT
cdr3_aa: CASSEPVAGNTGELFF

v_call: TRBV7-2
d_call: .
j_call: TRBJ1-5
clone_size: .
cdr3_nt: TGTGCCAGCAGCTTATTCCGGGGAGATGGGCAGCCCCAGCATTTT
cdr3_aa: CASSLFRGDGQPQHF

v_call: TRBV11-2
d_call: .
j_call: TRBJ1-3
clone_size: .
cdr3_nt: TGTGCCAGCAGCTTAGAAACGGTTGGAAACACCATATATTTT
cdr3_aa: CASSLETVGNTIYF

v_call: TRBV5-1
d_call: TRBD2
j_call: TRBJ2-1
clone_size: .
cdr3_nt: TGCGCCAGCAGTCACCCAGCGGGGGGTAACTTAGGGTCCTACAATGAGCAGTTCTTC
cdr3_aa: CASSHPAGGNLGSYNEQFF

v_call: TRBV24-1
d_call: TRBD1
j_call: TRBJ1-1
clone_size: .
cdr3_nt: TGTGCCACCAGTGATCGACAGGGGTGGAACACTGAAGCTTTCTTT
cdr3_aa: CATSDRQGWNTEAFF

v_call: TRBV6-5
d_call: .
j_call: TRBJ2-7
clone_size: .
cdr3_nt: TGTGCCAGCAGTTATCAAGGAGCCCCCGTCTACGAGCAGTACTTC
cdr3_aa: CASSYQGAPVYEQYF

v_call: TRBV10-2
d_call: .
j_call: TRBJ2-7
clone_size: .
cdr3_nt: TGCGCCAGCAGTGGGGGGACACTTTCCTACGAGCAGTACTTC
cdr3_aa: CASSGGTLSYEQYF

v_call: TRBV7-3
d_call: .
j_call: TRBJ2-1
clone_size: .
cdr3_nt: TGTGCCAGCAGCTTCTCGTTCGACAATGAGCAGTTCTTC
cdr3_aa: CASSFSFDNEQFF

v_call: TRBV30
d_call: TRBD1
j_call: TRBJ1-1
clone_size: .
cdr3_nt: TGTGCCTGGAACACCGGGACAGGGGATGAAGCTTTCTTT
cdr3_aa: CAWNTGTGDEAFF

v_call: TRBV3-1/TRBV3-2
d_call: TRBD1
j_call: TRBJ2-5
clone_size: .
cdr3_nt: TGTGCCAGCAGCCAAGATGCATGGACAGGGGAGACCCAGTACTTC
cdr3_aa: CASSQDAWTGETQYF

v_call: TRBV6-6
d_call: .
j_call: TRBJ2-7
clone_size: .
cdr3_nt: TGTGCCAGCAGTTACATGGCTCGTCAGTACTTC
cdr3_aa: CASSYMARQYF

v_call: TRBV30
d_call: TRBD1
j_call: TRBJ1-1
clone_size: .
cdr3_nt: TGTGCCTGGACTCGGGACAGGGGGTTTAGCACTGAAGCTTTCTTT
cdr3_aa: CAWTRDRGFSTEAFF

v_call: TRBV12-3/TRBV12-4
d_call: TRBD1
j_call: TRBJ1-1
clone_size: .
cdr3_nt: TGTGCCAGCCTGACAGGGATCAAAGCTTTCTTT
cdr3_aa: CASLTGIKAFF

v_call: TRBV7-2
d_call: .
j_call: TRBJ1-1
clone_size: .
cdr3_nt: TGTGCCAGCAGACCCCGGGGGAACACTGAAGCTTTCTTT
cdr3_aa: CASRPRGNTEAFF

v_call: TRBV6-5
d_call: .
j_call: TRBJ1-2
clone_size: .
cdr3_nt: TGTGCCAGCAGTTACTCGAATTCGGGGGTCGCTTATGGCTACACCTTC
cdr3_aa: CASSYSNSGVAYGYTF

v_call: TRBV18
d_call: .
j_call: TRBJ2-7
clone_size: .
cdr3_nt: TGTGCCAGCTCCAAACAGGGAACTCGAGAGCAGTACTTC
cdr3_aa: CASSKQGTREQYF